These 10 T cell receptor beta chains originate from one sample sequenced in a study of glioma-infiltrating T cells after dendritic cell vaccination. Time point specified: after dendritic cell vaccination, including at tumor progression/relapse. This table comes from immunoSEQ multiplex PCR, and its TCRdb copy is limited to in-frame clones, with some not included. The repertoire holds about 110,000 clones, around 89% seen once, with around 2.6% in the top ten. The source was blood, collected after dendritic cell vaccination. These receptors all stem from a human donor with glioblastoma.

This clone was counted a single time. CDR3 sequence reads: CASSPPPGTDTQYF. The CDR3 DNA is TGTGCCAGCTCACCACCCCCAGGGACAGATACGCAGTATTTT. This rearrangement joins TRBV18 to TRBJ2-3, with a weak D call TRBD1 (5 bases). The CDR3 is made up of 14 amino acids. Between the trimmed V and J ends, which lost 0 bases and 3 bases, there was a span of 7 bases. CDR1 KGHSH and CDR2 LQKENI come from the germline V gene. Combining the CDR3 with reference TRBV18 and TRBJ2-3 gives the whole variable domain NAGVMQNPRHLVRRRGQEARLRCSPMKGHSHVYWYRQLPEEGLKFMVYLQKENIIDESGMPKERFSAEFPKEGPSILRIQQVVRGDSAAYFCASSPPPGTDTQYFGPGTRLTVL.

J is TRBJ2-5 and V is TRBV5-6; D gene unclear. The CDR3 extends over 16 amino acids. Germline values: CDR1 SGHDT, CDR2 YYEEEE. Trimming took 4 bases from V and 5 from J, leaving 21 bases between them. CDR3 in amino acids: CASSNLDNPTKETQYF. CDR3 DNA: TGTGCCAGCAGCAACTTAGACAACCCCACCAAGGAGACCCAGTACTTC. The full variable domain, with the rest looked up from reference TRBV5-6 and TRBJ2-5, is DAGVTQSPTHLIKTRGQQVTLRCSPKSGHDTVSWYQQALGQGPQFIFQYYEEEERQRGNFPDRFSGHQFPNYSSELNVNALLLGDSALYLCASSNLDNPTKETQYFGPGTRLLVL.

The chain employs TRBV7-6 and TRBJ2-2; tentatively, D is TRBD2 (5 bases). The germline CDR1 and CDR2 sequences are SGHVS and FNYEAQ. Trimming stripped 1 base from V and 1 base from J, with 10 bases between. This CDR3 is 16 amino acids long. This CDR3 is CASSLEVRGNTGELFF. For the CDR3, the DNA is TGTGCCAGCAGCTTAGAGGTCCGGGGGAACACCGGGGAGCTGTTTTTT.

This clone was seen just once. The chain links TRBV19 to TRBJ2-3, with D hard to call. Per the germline V gene, CDR1 is LNHDA and CDR2 is SQIVND (reference sequence). Trimming cost V 4 bases and J 1 base, with 9 bases left between them. The CDR3 totals 14 residues. Here the CDR3 reads CASSTSTGTDTQYF. The CDR3 DNA sequence: TGTGCCAGTAGTACCTCTACCGGCACAGATACGCAGTATTTT.

This rearrangement joins TRBV6-6 to TRBJ1-2; D is unclear. There are 16 residues in the CDR3. Looked up from germline, CDR1 is MNHNY and CDR2 is SVGAGI (reference sequence). V was shortened by 0 bases and J by 3 bases, with 14 bases between the two germline ends. The CDR3 DNA reads TGTGCCAGCAGTTACTCGCCCGGGATACCCTACTATGGCTACACCTTC. It is translated as CASSYSPGIPYYGYTF.

This rearrangement joins TRBV6-7 to TRBJ1-5; possibly TRBD1 for D (5 bases). TRBV6-7 is filed as an ORF, its function uncertain. V was cut by 0 bases and J by 3 bases, with 24 bases left in between. This CDR3 is built from 20 residues. DNA for the CDR3: TGTGCCAGCAGTTACTCGCCCCTATCCCACCTGACAGTACTCAATCAGCCCCAGCATTTT. Amino acid sequence: CASSYSPLSHLTVLNQPQHF.

The rearrangement joins TRBV19 to TRBJ1-2, with D unresolved. CDR3 length: 13 amino acids. Trimming took 1 base from V and 8 from J, leaving 11 bases between them. The germline V gene has CDR1 LNHDA and CDR2 SQIVND (reference sequence). In nucleotides, the CDR3 is TGTGCCAGTAGTATAGGCTCCCCGAGCGGCTACACCTTC. Protein sequence: CASSIGSPSGYTF.

This clone turned up a few times. The chain is built from TRBV7-3 and TRBJ2-7; TRBD2 matches at 7 bases. CDR1 is SGHTA, CDR2 FQGTGA, per germline. V shed 1 base, J shed 7 bases, and the junction held 4 bases outside the gene matches. The length of the CDR3 is 13 residues. CDR3 DNA sequence: TGTGCCAGCAGCTTAAATGGCGGGGGTGAGCAGTACTTC. This translates into CASSLNGGGEQYF.

V usage is TRBV7-2 and J usage is TRBJ2-1, with D possibly being TRBD2 (5 bases). The CDR3 spans 13 residues. V was shortened by 0 bases and J by 10 bases, with 10 bases between the two germline ends. Germline CDR1 SGHTA, CDR2 FQGNSA. In DNA form, the CDR3 reads TGTGCCAGCAGCTTAGCACACGGAGGCGAGCAGTTCTTC. Translation: CASSLAHGGEQFF.

The V call is TRBV5-1, the J call TRBJ2-1; D is perhaps TRBD2 (5 bases). The V gene's germline CDR1 is SGHRS and CDR2 YFSETQ. The CDR3 extends over 13 amino acids. Trimming removed 3 bases at V and 15 bases at J, with 19 bases between. The CDR3 sequence: CASSWVSRSEGFF. The CDR3 DNA reads TGCGCCAGCAGCTGGGTCTCGCGTTCCGAGGGGTTCTTC. The entire variable domain, with the rest obtained from reference TRBV5-1 and TRBJ2-1, is as follows: KAGVTQTPRYLIKTRGQQVTLSCSPISGHRSVSWYQQTPGQGLQFLFEYFSETQRNKGNFPGRFSGRQFSNSRSEMNVSTLELGDSALYLCASSWVSRSEGFFGPGTRLTVL.